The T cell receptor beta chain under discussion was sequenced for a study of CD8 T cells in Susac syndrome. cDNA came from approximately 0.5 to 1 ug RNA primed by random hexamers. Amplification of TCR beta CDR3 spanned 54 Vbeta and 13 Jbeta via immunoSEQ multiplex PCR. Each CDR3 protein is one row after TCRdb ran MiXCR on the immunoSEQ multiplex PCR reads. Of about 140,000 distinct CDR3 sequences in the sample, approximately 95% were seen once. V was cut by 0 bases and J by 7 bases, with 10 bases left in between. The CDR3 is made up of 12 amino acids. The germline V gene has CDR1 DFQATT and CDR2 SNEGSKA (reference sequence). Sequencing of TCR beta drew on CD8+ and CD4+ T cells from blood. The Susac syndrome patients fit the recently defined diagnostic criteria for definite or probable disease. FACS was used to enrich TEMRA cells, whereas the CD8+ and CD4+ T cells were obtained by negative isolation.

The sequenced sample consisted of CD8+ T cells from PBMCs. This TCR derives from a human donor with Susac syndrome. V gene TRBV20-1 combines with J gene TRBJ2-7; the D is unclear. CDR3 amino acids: CSARDRVEEQYF. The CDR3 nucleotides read TGCAGTGCTAGAGATCGAGTGGAAGAGCAGTACTTC.